This is a list of T cell receptor beta chains from one sample in a study of cytomegalovirus exposure and HLA in healthy donors. Repertoires were generated with immunoSEQ multiplex PCR, while TCRdb's copy carries only in-frame clones and drops some. Of roughly 160,000 clones in the sample, 70% to 80% were seen once. What was sequenced was PBMCs. Receptors originate from a middle-aged man in good health and CMV-seronegative. The CDR3 runs from the conserved cysteine through the conserved F or W. A D gene is named only where the DNA matches it firmly. Not every row has a clone size; where given, it reads once, few, many or a size class.

clone size: .
V gene: TRBV5-1
D gene: .
J gene: TRBJ1-2
CDR3 DNA: TGCGCCAGCAGCCTAGACAGGAACTATGGCTACACCTTC
CDR3 protein: CASSLDRNYGYTF

clone size: .
V gene: TRBV10-3
D gene: TRBD2
J gene: TRBJ2-3
CDR3 DNA: TGTGCCATCAGTGGGGAGAACGGGAGGGCCCTCAGGAATACGCAGTATTTT
CDR3 protein: CAISGENGRALRNTQYF

clone size: .
V gene: TRBV2
D gene: TRBD2
J gene: TRBJ2-2
CDR3 DNA: TGTGCCAGCAGTCTAGCGGGAGGAAACACCGGGGAGCTGTTTTTT
CDR3 protein: CASSLAGGNTGELFF

clone size: few
V gene: TRBV19
D gene: .
J gene: TRBJ2-2
CDR3 DNA: TGTGCCAGTAGTGGGCAAAGCCAGACCGGGGAGCTGTTTTTT
CDR3 protein: CASSGQSQTGELFF

clone size: .
V gene: TRBV6-6
D gene: TRBD2
J gene: TRBJ2-7
CDR3 DNA: TGTGCCAGCAGTTACGGACTAGCGGGTTACGAGCAGTACTTC
CDR3 protein: CASSYGLAGYEQYF

clone size: .
V gene: TRBV5-1
D gene: .
J gene: TRBJ2-5
CDR3 DNA: TGCGCCAGCAGCCCCACTCAGGCCCAAGAGACCCAGTACTTC
CDR3 protein: CASSPTQAQETQYF

clone size: .
V gene: TRBV7-2
D gene: .
J gene: TRBJ1-5
CDR3 DNA: TGTGCCAGCAGCTTTTCGACGGGGGGCACATGGCCCCAGCATTTT
CDR3 protein: CASSFSTGGTWPQHF

clone size: .
V gene: TRBV6-6
D gene: .
J gene: TRBJ1-6
CDR3 DNA: TGTGCCAGCAGTTACGACAGTGGGGCCTCACCCCTCCACTTT
CDR3 protein: CASSYDSGASPLHF

clone size: .
V gene: TRBV6-1
D gene: .
J gene: TRBJ1-2
CDR3 DNA: TGTGCCAGCAGGCTGCAGGGGTCAACTAACTATGGCTACACCTTC
CDR3 protein: CASRLQGSTNYGYTF

clone size: .
V gene: TRBV27
D gene: TRBD2
J gene: TRBJ2-1
CDR3 DNA: TGTGCCAGCAGTTTAGGACTAGCGACCCAAAATGAGCAGTTCTTC
CDR3 protein: CASSLGLATQNEQFF

clone size: .
V gene: TRBV18
D gene: .
J gene: TRBJ1-5
CDR3 DNA: TGTGCCAGCTCACCAAATGACGTCGGGAGCAATCAGCCCCAGCATTTT
CDR3 protein: CASSPNDVGSNQPQHF

clone size: .
V gene: TRBV6-4
D gene: TRBD1
J gene: TRBJ1-1
CDR3 DNA: TGTGCCAGCAAGCCGGGACAGAGGTTCCCCATCACTGAAGCTTTCTTT
CDR3 protein: CASKPGQRFPITEAFF

clone size: .
V gene: TRBV28
D gene: .
J gene: TRBJ2-2
CDR3 DNA: TGTGCCAGCAGTTTACTGCAGGGCCATGGGGAGCTGTTTTTT
CDR3 protein: CASSLLQGHGELFF

clone size: .
V gene: TRBV11-3
D gene: .
J gene: TRBJ2-3
CDR3 DNA: TGTGCCAGCAGCTCCAGCGGGCCCACAGATACGCAGTATTTT
CDR3 protein: CASSSSGPTDTQYF

clone size: few
V gene: TRBV6-6
D gene: .
J gene: TRBJ1-1
CDR3 DNA: TGTGCCAGCAGACACGGGGGGGAGAGCACTGAAGCTTTCTTT
CDR3 protein: CASRHGGESTEAFF

clone size: .
V gene: TRBV27
D gene: .
J gene: TRBJ1-2
CDR3 DNA: TGTGCCAGCAGCGATCCGGGTGCCTACTATGGCTACACCTTC
CDR3 protein: CASSDPGAYYGYTF

clone size: .
V gene: TRBV21-1
D gene: .
J gene: TRBJ2-6
CDR3 DNA: TGTGCCAGCAGCAAAGCCCTACAGGGGCGTCCCCCCTTTGGGGCCAACGTCCTGACTTTC
CDR3 protein: CASSKALQGRPPFGANVLTF

clone size: .
V gene: TRBV15
D gene: .
J gene: TRBJ2-3
CDR3 DNA: TGTGCCACCAGCAGGACCCGAACTAGCTTCTCAGATACGCAGTATTTT
CDR3 protein: CATSRTRTSFSDTQYF

clone size: .
V gene: TRBV10-3
D gene: TRBD2
J gene: TRBJ2-3
CDR3 DNA: TGTGCCATCAGTGAGGGAGCGGGAGGGTCAGATACGCAGTATTTT
CDR3 protein: CAISEGAGGSDTQYF

clone size: .
V gene: TRBV28
D gene: TRBD2
J gene: TRBJ2-1
CDR3 DNA: TGTGCCAGCAGTTTAGCGGGAGGGCCGGTTCATGAGCAGTTCTTC
CDR3 protein: CASSLAGGPVHEQFF

clone size: .
V gene: TRBV29-1
D gene: .
J gene: TRBJ2-5
CDR3 DNA: TGCAGCGTTGAGCGGGGATTGGAGACCCAGTACTTC
CDR3 protein: CSVERGLETQYF

clone size: .
V gene: TRBV11-2
D gene: .
J gene: TRBJ2-7
CDR3 DNA: TGTGCCAGCAGCCCCGGTCGGGGTCTTTACGAGCAGTACTTC
CDR3 protein: CASSPGRGLYEQYF

clone size: few
V gene: TRBV13
D gene: TRBD1
J gene: TRBJ2-3
CDR3 DNA: TGTGCCAGCAGCCTAACAGGGGCCAGCACAGATACGCAGTATTTT
CDR3 protein: CASSLTGASTDTQYF

clone size: .
V gene: TRBV29-1
D gene: .
J gene: TRBJ2-6
CDR3 DNA: TGCAGCGTTCCCCGGGGGGCGGGATCTGGGGCCAACGTCCTGACTTTC
CDR3 protein: CSVPRGAGSGANVLTF

clone size: .
V gene: TRBV7-6
D gene: .
J gene: TRBJ2-1
CDR3 DNA: TGTGCCAGCAGCGTAGGAGGGGGCAATGAGCAGTTCTTC
CDR3 protein: CASSVGGGNEQFF

clone size: .
V gene: TRBV15
D gene: TRBD1
J gene: TRBJ2-3
CDR3 DNA: TGTGCCACCGGGACAGCGAGGACAGATACGCAGTATTTT
CDR3 protein: CATGTARTDTQYF

clone size: .
V gene: TRBV27
D gene: .
J gene: TRBJ2-2
CDR3 DNA: TGTGCCAGCGCAAGACAGTTGACCGGGGAGCTGTTTTTT
CDR3 protein: CASARQLTGELFF